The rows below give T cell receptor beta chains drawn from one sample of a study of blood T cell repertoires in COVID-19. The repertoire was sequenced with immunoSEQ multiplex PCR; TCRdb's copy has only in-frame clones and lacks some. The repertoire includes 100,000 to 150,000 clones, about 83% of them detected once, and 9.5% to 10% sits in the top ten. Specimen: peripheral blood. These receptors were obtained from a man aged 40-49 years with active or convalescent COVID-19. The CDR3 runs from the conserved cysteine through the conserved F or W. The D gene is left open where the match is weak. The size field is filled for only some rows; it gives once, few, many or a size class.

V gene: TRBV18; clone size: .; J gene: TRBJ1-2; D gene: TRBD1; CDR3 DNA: TGTGCCAGCTCACCGGATAGGGACAGGGGGGCCGGTGGCTACACCTTC; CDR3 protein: CASSPDRDRGAGGYTF
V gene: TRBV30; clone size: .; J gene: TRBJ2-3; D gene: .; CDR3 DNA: TGTGCCTGGATCCAACAGGGACCAACATTAAGAGATACGCAGTATTTT; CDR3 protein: CAWIQQGPTLRDTQYF
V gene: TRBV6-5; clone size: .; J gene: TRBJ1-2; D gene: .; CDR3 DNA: TGTGCCAGCAGTTACAGCGGGGCGTGGTTTTTC; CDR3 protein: CASSYSGAWFF
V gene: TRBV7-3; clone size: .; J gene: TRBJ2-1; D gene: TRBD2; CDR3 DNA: TGTGCCAGCAGTTCTCCCGGGGGGAACTACAATGAGCAGTTCTTC; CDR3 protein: CASSSPGGNYNEQFF
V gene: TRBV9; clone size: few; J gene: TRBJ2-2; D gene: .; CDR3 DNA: TGTGCCAGCAGCGTAGACTACACCGGGGAGCTGTTTTTT; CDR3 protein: CASSVDYTGELFF
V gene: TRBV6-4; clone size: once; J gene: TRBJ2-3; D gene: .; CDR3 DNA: TGTGCCAACCGGGACAACACAGATACGCAGTATTTT; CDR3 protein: CANRDNTDTQYF
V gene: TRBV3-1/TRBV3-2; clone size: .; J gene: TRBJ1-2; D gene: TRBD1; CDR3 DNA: TGTGCCAGCTGGCTGGACAGGGTCGGCGGCTACACCTTC; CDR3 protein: CASWLDRVGGYTF
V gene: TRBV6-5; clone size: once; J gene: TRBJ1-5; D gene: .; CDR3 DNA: TGTGCCAGCAGTTCCCTAAATCAGCCCCAGCATTTT; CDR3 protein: CASSSLNQPQHF
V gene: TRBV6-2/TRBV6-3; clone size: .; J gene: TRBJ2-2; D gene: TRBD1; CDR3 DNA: TGTGCCAGCAGCCCCCCAGGGGGCATAACCGGGGAGCTGTTTTTT; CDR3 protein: CASSPPGGITGELFF
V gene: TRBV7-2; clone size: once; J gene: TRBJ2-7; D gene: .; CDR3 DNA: TGTGCCAGCGCAGGTTCCTCCTACGAGCAGTACTTC; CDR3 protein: CASAGSSYEQYF
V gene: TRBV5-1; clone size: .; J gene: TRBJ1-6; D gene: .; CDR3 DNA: TGCGCCAGCCGCCGAGAGATGACGGGAAATAATTCACCCCTCCACTTT; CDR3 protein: CASRREMTGNNSPLHF
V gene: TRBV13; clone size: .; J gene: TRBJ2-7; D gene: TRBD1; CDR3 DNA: TGTGCCAGCAGCACCCGACAGGGGTCCTACGAGCAGTACTTC; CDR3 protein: CASSTRQGSYEQYF
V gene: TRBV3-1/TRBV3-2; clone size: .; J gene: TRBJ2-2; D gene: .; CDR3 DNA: TGTGCCAGCAGCCAAGATTCAGCGTTTGGGGAGCTGTTTTTT; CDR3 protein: CASSQDSAFGELFF
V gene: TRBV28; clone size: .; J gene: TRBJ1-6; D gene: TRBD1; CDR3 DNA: TGTGCCAGCAGTTCCGACAGGGGGGTTTATAATTCACCCCTCCACTTT; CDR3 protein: CASSSDRGVYNSPLHF
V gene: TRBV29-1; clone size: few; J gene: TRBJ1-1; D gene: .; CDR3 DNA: TGCAGCTCCGTCCCCACAGGCGCTGAAGCTTTCTTT; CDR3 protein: CSSVPTGAEAFF
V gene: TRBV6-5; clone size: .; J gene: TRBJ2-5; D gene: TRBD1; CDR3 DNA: TGTGCCAGCTCTAGGGGGCTGCAAGAGACCCAGTACTTC; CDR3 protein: CASSRGLQETQYF
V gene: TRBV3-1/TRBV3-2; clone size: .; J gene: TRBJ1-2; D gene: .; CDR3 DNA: TGTGCCAGCAGCCAAGGGGGATCAGGGGCAGGGAACTATGGCTACACCTTC; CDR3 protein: CASSQGGSGAGNYGYTF
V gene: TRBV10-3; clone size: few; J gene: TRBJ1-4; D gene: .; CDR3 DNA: TGTGCCATCAGTGTCGGGGGGCGGACCAATAATGAAAAACTGTTTTTT; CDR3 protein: CAISVGGRTNNEKLFF
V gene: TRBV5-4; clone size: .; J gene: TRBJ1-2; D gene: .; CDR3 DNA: TGTGCCAGCAGCCCACCATTATCGCGAGGCTACACCTTC; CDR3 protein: CASSPPLSRGYTF
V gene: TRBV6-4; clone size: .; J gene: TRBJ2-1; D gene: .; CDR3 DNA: TGTGCCAGCAGTGCCCCGACTGCTAGGGGTTCGTTTAATGAGCAGTTCTTC; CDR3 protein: CASSAPTARGSFNEQFF
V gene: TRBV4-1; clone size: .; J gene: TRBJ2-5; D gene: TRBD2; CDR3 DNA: TGCGCCAGCAGCCAAGAAGTGGCGGGGGGGAGAGGGACCCAGTACTTC; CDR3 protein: CASSQEVAGGRGTQYF
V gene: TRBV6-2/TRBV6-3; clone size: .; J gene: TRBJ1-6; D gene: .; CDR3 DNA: TGTGCCAGCAGTTACGGCAGGGGCGTTGGTAATTCACCCCTCCACTTT; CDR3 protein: CASSYGRGVGNSPLHF
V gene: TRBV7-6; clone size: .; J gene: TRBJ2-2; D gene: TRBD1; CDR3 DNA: TGTGCCAGCTTTCCCGGGGACAGGGGACCCCACCGGGAGCTGTTTTTT; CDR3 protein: CASFPGDRGPHRELFF
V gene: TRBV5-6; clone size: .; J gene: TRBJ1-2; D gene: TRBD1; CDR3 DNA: TGTGCCAGCAGCTTCGACAGGGATACTGGCTACACCTTC; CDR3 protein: CASSFDRDTGYTF
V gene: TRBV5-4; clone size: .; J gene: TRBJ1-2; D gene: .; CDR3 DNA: TGTGCCAGCAGCTTGAACAATAACTATGGCTACACCTTC; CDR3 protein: CASSLNNNYGYTF
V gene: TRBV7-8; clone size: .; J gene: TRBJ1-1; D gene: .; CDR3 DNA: TGTGCCAGCAGCTTACTTTCGAGGGAATCGAACACTGAAGCTTTCTTT; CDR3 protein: CASSLLSRESNTEAFF
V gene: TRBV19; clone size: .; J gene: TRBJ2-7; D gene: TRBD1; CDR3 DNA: TGTGCCAGTAACCTTGGGACAGGGAGCTACGAGCAGTACTTC; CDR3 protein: CASNLGTGSYEQYF
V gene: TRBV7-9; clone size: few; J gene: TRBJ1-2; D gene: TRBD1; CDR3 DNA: TGTGCCAGCAGCCCAAACCGGGACAGGGTTGACTATGGCTACACCTTC; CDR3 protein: CASSPNRDRVDYGYTF
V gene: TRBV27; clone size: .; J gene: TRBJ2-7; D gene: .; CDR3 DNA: TGTGCCAGCAGTGGAGGGGACAGCCGCTACGAGCAGTACTTC; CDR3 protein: CASSGGDSRYEQYF
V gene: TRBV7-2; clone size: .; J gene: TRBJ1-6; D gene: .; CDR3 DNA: TGTGCCAGCAGCTTAAACGGGGGGGGAGGCAATTCACCCCTCCACTTT; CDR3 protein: CASSLNGGGGNSPLHF
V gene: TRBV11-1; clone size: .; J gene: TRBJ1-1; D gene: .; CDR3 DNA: TGTGCCAGCAGCTTAGAAGAAGCGGCCACTGAAGCTTTCTTT; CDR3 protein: CASSLEEAATEAFF
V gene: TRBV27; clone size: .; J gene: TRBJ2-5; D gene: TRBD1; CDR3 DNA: TGTGCCAGCCACCCCAGGGGGAGTGAGACCCAGTACTTC; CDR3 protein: CASHPRGSETQYF
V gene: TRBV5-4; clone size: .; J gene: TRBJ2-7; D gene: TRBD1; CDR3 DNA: TGTGCCAGCAGCCGGGAACAGGGGGGAAACGAGCAGTACTTC; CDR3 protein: CASSREQGGNEQYF
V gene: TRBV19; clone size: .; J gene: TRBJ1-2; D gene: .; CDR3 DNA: TGTGCCAGTAGTAGGGGGGGCTCCTTCTATGGCTACACCTTC; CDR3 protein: CASSRGGSFYGYTF
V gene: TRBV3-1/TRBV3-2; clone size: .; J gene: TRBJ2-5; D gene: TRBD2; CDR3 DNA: TGTGCCAGCAGCCAAAGGAGCCGGGGGGGCGGGGAGACCCAGTACTTC; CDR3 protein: CASSQRSRGGGETQYF
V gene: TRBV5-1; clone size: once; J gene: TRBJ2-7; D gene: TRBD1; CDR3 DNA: TGCGCCAGCAGTTGGGGGCCCGGGACAGGGTCGAGTGAGCAGTACTTC; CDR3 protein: CASSWGPGTGSSEQYF
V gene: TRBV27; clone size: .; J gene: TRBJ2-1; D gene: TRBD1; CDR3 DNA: TGTGCCAGCAGCCCTCGGACAGGGTCTTACAATGAGCAGTTCTTC; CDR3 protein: CASSPRTGSYNEQFF
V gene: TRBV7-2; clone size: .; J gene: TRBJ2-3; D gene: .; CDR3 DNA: TGTGCCAGCAAGGGGGCTAGCGTTGAGGCTACGCAGTATTTT; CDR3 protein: CASKGASVEATQYF
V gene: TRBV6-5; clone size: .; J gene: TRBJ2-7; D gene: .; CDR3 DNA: TGTGCCAGCTTTTTTGGGTCGGGGGGCTCTTACGAGCAGTACTTC; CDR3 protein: CASFFGSGGSYEQYF
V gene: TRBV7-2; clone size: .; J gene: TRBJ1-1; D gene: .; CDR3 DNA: TGTGCCAGGGTGGACCAGGGCGGACTAGAAGCTTTCTTT; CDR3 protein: CARVDQGGLEAFF
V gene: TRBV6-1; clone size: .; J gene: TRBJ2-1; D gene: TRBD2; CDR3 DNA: TGTGCCAGCAGTGAACTAGCGGGGGGCAACAATGAGCAGTTCTTC; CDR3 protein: CASSELAGGNNEQFF
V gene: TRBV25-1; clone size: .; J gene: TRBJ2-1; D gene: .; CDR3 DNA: TGTGCCAGCAGCCCGCCAGCAGCTAGTTTCTACAATGAGCAGTTCTTC; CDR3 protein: CASSPPAASFYNEQFF
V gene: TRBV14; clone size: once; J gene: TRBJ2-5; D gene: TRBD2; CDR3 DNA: TGTGCCAGCAGCCAAGTTGCGGGGGGGAGAGAGACCCAGTACTTC; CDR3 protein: CASSQVAGGRETQYF
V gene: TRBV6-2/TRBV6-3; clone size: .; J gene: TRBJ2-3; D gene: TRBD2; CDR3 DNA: TGTGCCAGCAGACCTGGACTAGCTCCAGATACGCAGTATTTT; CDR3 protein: CASRPGLAPDTQYF
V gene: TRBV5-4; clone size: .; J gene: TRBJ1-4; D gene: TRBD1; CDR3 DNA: TGTGCCAGCAGCGTATCCGGGACAGGGAAGGAAAAACTGTTTTTT; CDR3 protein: CASSVSGTGKEKLFF
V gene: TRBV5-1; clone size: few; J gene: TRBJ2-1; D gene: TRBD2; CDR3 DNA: TGCGCCAGCAGCCGACTAGCTTACAATGAGCAGTTCTTC; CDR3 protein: CASSRLAYNEQFF
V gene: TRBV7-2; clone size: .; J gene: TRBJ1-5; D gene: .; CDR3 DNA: TGTGCCAGCAGCCCCGGGATTAGCAATCAGCCCCAGCATTTT; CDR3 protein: CASSPGISNQPQHF
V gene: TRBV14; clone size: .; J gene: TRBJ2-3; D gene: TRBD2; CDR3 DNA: TGTGCCAGCAGCCAAGCAAAACTAGCGGGGACAGATACGCAGTATTTT; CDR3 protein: CASSQAKLAGTDTQYF
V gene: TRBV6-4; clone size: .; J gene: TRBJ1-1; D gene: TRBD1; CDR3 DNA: TGTGCCAGCAGTCGAACCCCCGAGACAGGGATGTTTGAAGCTTTCTTT; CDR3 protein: CASSRTPETGMFEAFF
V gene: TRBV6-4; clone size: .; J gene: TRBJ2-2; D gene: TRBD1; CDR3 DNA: TGTGCCAGCAGTGGACAGGGGGGTCCCTCCGGGGAGCTGTTTTTT; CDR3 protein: CASSGQGGPSGELFF
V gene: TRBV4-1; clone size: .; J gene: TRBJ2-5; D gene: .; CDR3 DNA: TGCGCCAGCAGCCAAGACGGGATACAAGAGACCCAGTACTTC; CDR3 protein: CASSQDGIQETQYF
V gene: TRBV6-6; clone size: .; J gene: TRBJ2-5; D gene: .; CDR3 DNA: TGTGCCAGCAGACCCTCGGGGGTAAAAGAGACCCAGTACTTC; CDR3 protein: CASRPSGVKETQYF
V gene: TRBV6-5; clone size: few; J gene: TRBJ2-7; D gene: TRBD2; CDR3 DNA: TGTGCCTCAGGGGCGGGGGGCTACGAGCAGTACTTC; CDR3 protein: CASGAGGYEQYF
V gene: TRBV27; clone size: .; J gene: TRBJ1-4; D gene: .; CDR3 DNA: TGTGCCAGCAGTTTTATCGAGGAGGTTAATGAAAAACTGTTTTTT; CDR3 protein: CASSFIEEVNEKLFF
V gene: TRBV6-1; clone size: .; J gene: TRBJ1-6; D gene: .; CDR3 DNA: TGTGCCAGCAGTGAAACCCAGGGGCTTAATTCACCCCTCCACTTT; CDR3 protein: CASSETQGLNSPLHF
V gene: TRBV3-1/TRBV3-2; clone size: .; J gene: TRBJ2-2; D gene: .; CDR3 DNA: TGTGCCAGCAGCCAGACAGTCGGGGAGCTGTTTTTT; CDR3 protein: CASSQTVGELFF
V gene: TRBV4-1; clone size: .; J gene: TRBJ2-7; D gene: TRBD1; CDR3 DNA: TGCGCCAGCAGCCATGTGGGGACAGATGACTACGAGCAGTACTTC; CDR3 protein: CASSHVGTDDYEQYF
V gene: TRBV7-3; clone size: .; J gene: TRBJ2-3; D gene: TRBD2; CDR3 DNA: TGTGCCAGCAGCCACAGACTAGCGGGGAAAACAGATACGCAGTATTTT; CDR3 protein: CASSHRLAGKTDTQYF
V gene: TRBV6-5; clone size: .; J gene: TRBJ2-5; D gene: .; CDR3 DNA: TGTGCCAGCAGAGGGGGGGACCTGCGAGAGACCCAGTACTTC; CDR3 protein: CASRGGDLRETQYF